This note documents a single T cell receptor (beta chain) sequence. Its antigen is unknown. Per-nucleotide qualities are absent, and no much larger clonotype sits a single base away. The CDR3 runs 16 amino acids, cysteine and phenylalanine included. CDR3 DNA is the only sequence kept; it has 48 bases, read in frame from the first base. The germline V gene (reference sequence) gives CDR1 as SGHKS and CDR2 as YYEKEE. The junction shows trimming of 0 bases on V and 3 bases on J, and the gene matches do not reach 7 bases of it. The sample comes from a study of blood T cell repertoires in COVID-19 (dated by TCRdb to about 2020). In terms of the full investigation: The collaborator samples originated in the United States, Italy and Spain and spanned the acute and convalescent phases of COVID-19. Samples came from the ongoing ImmuneRACE study (first 160 participants) plus 1,254 subjects from 6 global collaborators. Nearly every sample came with metadata listing a de-identified subject ID, COVID-19 status, age in years and sex. The material from the prospective study consisted of cDNA or gDNA derived from T cells, B-cell-depleted T cells, or PBMCs. Where available, HLA class I and class II types were obtained from metadata supplied by the sample provider rather than from assay-based typing. The repertoires were released in a freely available public database intended as a resource for research on the immune response to SARS-CoV-2. Subjects who had been exposed to COVID-19, were actively infected with it, or had recovered from it provided the deeply sampled blood TCRbeta repertoires that made up the dataset. Study-wide findings and limitations: Clinical and demographic metadata were provided uncurated, with the amount varying by source and participant.

TCRbeta CDR3 regions were amplified from genomic DNA using the immunoSEQ Assay, a bias-controlled multiplex PCR. From the authors' description of their analysis: The number of nucleated cells in each sample was estimated by amplification of reference gene primers within the assay. To quantify the absolute abundance of each unique TCRbeta CDR3 rearrangement, sequence reads were collapsed and filtered. Productive Simpson clonality was computed per sample as the square root of Simpson's diversity index over productive rearrangements. Held by TCRdb, this immuneACCESS table contains in-frame sequences only and omits some clones. Under half of the omission traces to an unresolved V gene where checked; the cause of the rest is unknown. D and trimming come from the DNA, and the V and J calls and clone size come from that table. The sample table contains 190,000 or so clones; only one count was recorded for about three quarters of them. About 3% of the sample rests with the top ten.

Each collaborating institution followed its own protocols to collect whole blood in K2EDTA tubes. For TCRbeta analysis, collaborators shipped samples in one of three forms: frozen whole blood, isolated PBMCs, or DNA extracted from either of those sample types. Sample: peripheral blood. The source is a woman of 80 years or more with active or convalescent COVID-19. Recombination linked TRBV5-5 to TRBJ2-3; TRBD2 aligns with 7 central bases. The nucleotide sequence is TGTGCCAGCAGCTTGGTATCGGGGGGTGGGACAGATACGCAGTATTTT. Its coded protein is CASSLVSGGGTDTQYF. Here the CDR3 is joined to the reference TRBV5-5 and TRBJ2-3 genes, and the full variable domain is: DAGVTQSPTHLIKTRGQQVTLRCSPISGHKSVSWYQQVLGQGPQFIFQYYEKEERGRGNFPDRFSARQFPNYSSELNVNALLLGDSALYLCASSLVSGGGTDTQYFGPGTRLTVL.